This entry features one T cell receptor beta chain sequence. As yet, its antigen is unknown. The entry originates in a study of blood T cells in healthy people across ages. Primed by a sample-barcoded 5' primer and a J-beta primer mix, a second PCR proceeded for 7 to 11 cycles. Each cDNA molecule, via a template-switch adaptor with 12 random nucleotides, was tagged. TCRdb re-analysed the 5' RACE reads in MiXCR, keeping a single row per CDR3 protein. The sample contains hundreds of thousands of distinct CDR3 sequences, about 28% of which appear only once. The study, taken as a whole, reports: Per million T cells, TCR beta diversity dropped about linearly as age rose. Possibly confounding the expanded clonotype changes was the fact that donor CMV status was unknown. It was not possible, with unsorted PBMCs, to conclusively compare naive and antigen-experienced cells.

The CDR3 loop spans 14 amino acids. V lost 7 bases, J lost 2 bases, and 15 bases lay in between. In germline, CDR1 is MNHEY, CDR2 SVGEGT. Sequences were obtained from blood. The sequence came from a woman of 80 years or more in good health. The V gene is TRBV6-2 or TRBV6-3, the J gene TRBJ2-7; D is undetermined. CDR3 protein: CASTQEQAPYEQYF. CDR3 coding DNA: TGTGCCAGCACTCAAGAACAAGCACCCTACGAGCAGTACTTC.